The rows below give T cell receptor beta chains drawn from one sample of a study of CD8 T cells in ankylosing spondylitis. TCRdb fed the 5' RACE reads into MiXCR, producing one record per CDR3 protein. This table holds 670,000 or so distinct CDR3 sequences, 15% to 20% found once. The specimen sequenced was blood, either unsorted or a sorted T cell fraction (not recorded which). These receptors were obtained from a male donor with ankylosing spondylitis. CDR3s include the opening cysteine and the closing phenylalanine or tryptophan. A D gene is named only where the DNA matches it firmly. Some rows mark clone size as missing; the rest say once, few, many or name a class of expanded clone.

J gene,D gene,V gene,clone size,CDR3 protein,CDR3 DNA
TRBJ1-6,TRBD1,TRBV27,few,CASSLMGQGDSPLHF,TGTGCCAGCAGCCTAATGGGACAGGGGGATTCACCCCTCCACTTT
TRBJ2-3,TRBD1,TRBV5-1,-,CASSTTGGHTDTQYF,TGCGCCAGCAGCACGACAGGGGGACACACAGATACGCAGTATTTT
TRBJ2-3,TRBD2,TRBV3-1,once,CASSLGTSGRAQISDTQYF,TGTGCCAGCAGCCTGGGGACTAGCGGGAGGGCCCAAATTAGTGATACGCAGTATTTT
TRBJ1-4,-,TRBV7-8,few,CASSLRITNEKLFF,TGTGCCAGCAGCTTACGGATAACTAATGAAAAACTGTTTTTT
TRBJ1-2,TRBD1,TRBV13,few,CASSLLIPGGNYGYTF,TGTGCCAGCAGCTTACTTATCCCAGGGGGTAACTATGGCTACACCTTC
TRBJ2-5,TRBD2,TRBV12-3/TRBV12-4,few,CASSLGGGWRETQYF,TGTGCCAGCAGTTTAGGCGGGGGGTGGCGAGAGACCCAGTACTTC
TRBJ2-3,-,TRBV7-3,-,CASSPLGMSTDTQYF,TGTGCCAGCAGCCCTCTAGGGATGAGCACAGATACGCAGTATTTT
TRBJ2-3,-,TRBV7-2,few,CASSPGGLDTDTQYF,TGTGCCAGCAGCCCCGGCGGACTCGACACAGATACGCAGTATTTT
TRBJ2-7,TRBD1,TRBV18,-,CASSPTGGFYEQYF,TGTGCCAGCTCACCGACAGGGGGCTTCTACGAGCAGTACTTC
TRBJ2-5,-,TRBV2,-,CASSEKARKTQYF,TGTGCCAGCAGTGAAAAGGCCCGGAAGACCCAGTACTTC
TRBJ2-1,-,TRBV5-1,-,CASGYMGYNEQFF,TGCGCCAGCGGTTACATGGGCTACAATGAGCAGTTCTTC
TRBJ1-6,-,TRBV6-1,few,CASSDPGLSNSPLHF,TGTGCCAGCAGTGATCCGGGACTGTCTAATTCACCCCTCCACTTT
TRBJ1-1,-,TRBV29-1,-,CSVEARGAYTEAFF,TGCAGCGTTGAAGCTAGGGGGGCCTACACTGAAGCTTTCTTT
TRBJ2-1,-,TRBV7-9,many,CASSSRRGEQFF,TGTGCCAGCAGTTCCCGCCGCGGGGAGCAGTTCTTC
TRBJ1-5,-,TRBV15,-,CATSRDPGTGQPQHF,TGTGCCACCAGCAGAGATCCGGGGACGGGTCAGCCCCAGCATTTT
TRBJ1-2,TRBD1,TRBV7-2,many,CASSLDGTGIRYGYTF,TGTGCCAGCAGCTTAGACGGGACAGGGATTCGGTATGGCTACACCTTC
TRBJ2-1,-,TRBV11-2,few,CASSAEVAFTREQFF,TGTGCCAGCAGCGCAGAGGTAGCTTTTACGAGGGAGCAGTTCTTC
TRBJ2-3,TRBD2,TRBV5-1,-,CASSLRGVPDTQYF,TGCGCCAGCAGCTTGCGGGGGGTTCCAGATACGCAGTATTTT
TRBJ2-3,-,TRBV2,-,CASIKGEVADTQYF,TGTGCCAGCATAAAAGGGGAGGTTGCAGATACGCAGTATTTT
TRBJ2-7,TRBD1,TRBV20-1,once,CSARFPRGTETYEQYF,TGCAGTGCTAGGTTCCCTAGGGGGACAGAAACCTACGAGCAGTACTTC
TRBJ2-1,TRBD1,TRBV7-3,few,CASSPGTGGGGYNEQFF,TGTGCCAGCAGCCCCGGGACAGGGGGCGGTGGGTACAATGAGCAGTTCTTC
TRBJ2-3,-,TRBV5-1,-,CASSLAGVPSTDTQYF,TGCGCCAGCAGCTTGGCCGGCGTTCCTAGCACAGATACGCAGTATTTT
TRBJ1-4,-,TRBV7-9,few,CASSLDGAVNEKLFF,TGTGCCAGCAGCTTAGACGGGGCGGTTAATGAAAAACTGTTTTTT
TRBJ2-3,-,TRBV3-1,few,CASSQVDWAAQYF,TGTGCCAGCAGCCAGGTCGACTGGGCGGCGCAGTATTTT
TRBJ2-7,-,TRBV20-1,few,CSARDWTGNYEQYF,TGCAGTGCTAGGGATTGGACTGGCAACTACGAGCAGTACTTC
TRBJ2-2,TRBD2,TRBV7-3,-,CASSPTLGGHGELFF,TGTGCCAGCAGCCCAACCTTGGGAGGGCACGGGGAGCTGTTTTTT
TRBJ1-1,TRBD1,TRBV5-1,few,CASSIADRDGTEAFF,TGCGCCAGCAGCATCGCGGACAGGGACGGCACTGAAGCTTTCTTT
TRBJ1-3,-,TRBV28,-,CASSWGLADRLPGNTIYF,TGTGCCAGCAGTTGGGGTTTGGCTGACAGGCTCCCTGGAAACACCATATATTTT
TRBJ1-1,TRBD1,TRBV20-1,-,CSAPGGLGQGATEAFF,TGCAGTGCCCCCGGGGGTTTGGGACAGGGGGCTACTGAAGCTTTCTTT
TRBJ1-1,-,TRBV7-9,few,CASSGYSTEAFF,TGTGCCAGCAGCGGCTATAGCACTGAAGCTTTCTTT
TRBJ2-7,TRBD2,TRBV12-3/TRBV12-4,-,CASSWASGLYEQYF,TGTGCCAGCAGCTGGGCTAGCGGGCTATACGAGCAGTACTTC
TRBJ1-1,-,TRBV5-5,many,CASSTDLNTEAFF,TGTGCCAGCAGCACCGACCTGAACACTGAAGCTTTCTTT
TRBJ1-1,-,TRBV7-8,few,CASSLVGDSNTEAFF,TGTGCCAGCAGCTTAGTGGGGGATTCGAACACTGAAGCTTTCTTT
TRBJ2-1,-,TRBV3-1,few,CASSQERAISSYNEQFF,TGTGCCAGCAGCCAAGAGCGTGCGATCAGCTCCTACAATGAGCAGTTCTTC
TRBJ2-7,TRBD2,TRBV6-1,-,CASSRRQAGGEQYF,TGTGCCAGCAGTCGGCGACAGGCGGGGGGCGAGCAGTACTTC
TRBJ2-3,-,TRBV19,-,CATQGPNTDTQYF,TGTGCCACTCAGGGACCTAACACAGATACGCAGTATTTT
TRBJ2-3,-,TRBV5-1,few,CASSHRAITDTQYF,TGCGCCAGCAGCCACCGGGCCATCACAGATACGCAGTATTTT
TRBJ2-5,-,TRBV7-7,-,CASSLDWGETQYF,TGTGCTAGCAGCTTAGACTGGGGAGAGACCCAGTACTTC
TRBJ1-2,-,TRBV4-1,many,CASSPPGVLANYGYTF,TGCGCCAGCAGTCCCCCAGGGGTATTAGCTAACTATGGCTACACCTTC
TRBJ2-6,-,TRBV20-1,-,CSAYPGAAGANVLTF,TGCAGTGCTTACCCAGGGGCCGCTGGGGCCAACGTCCTGACTTTC